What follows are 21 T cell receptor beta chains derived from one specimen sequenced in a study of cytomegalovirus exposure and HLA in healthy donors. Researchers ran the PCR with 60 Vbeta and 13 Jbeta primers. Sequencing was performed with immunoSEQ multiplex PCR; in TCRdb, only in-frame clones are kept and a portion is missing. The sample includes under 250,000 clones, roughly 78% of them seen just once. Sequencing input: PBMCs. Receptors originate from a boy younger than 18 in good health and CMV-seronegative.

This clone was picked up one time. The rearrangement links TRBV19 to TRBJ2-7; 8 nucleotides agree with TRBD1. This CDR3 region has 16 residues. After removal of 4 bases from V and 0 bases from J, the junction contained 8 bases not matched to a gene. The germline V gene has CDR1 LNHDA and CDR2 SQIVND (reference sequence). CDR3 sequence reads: CASSSPRDRYSYEQYF. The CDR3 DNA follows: TGTGCCAGTAGTAGCCCCCGGGACAGGTACTCCTACGAGCAGTACTTC.

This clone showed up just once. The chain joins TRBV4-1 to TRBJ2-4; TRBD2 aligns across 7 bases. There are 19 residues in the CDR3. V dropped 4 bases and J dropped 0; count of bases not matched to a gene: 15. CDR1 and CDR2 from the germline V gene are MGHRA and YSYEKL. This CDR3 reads CASSLFKPREPPAKNIQYF. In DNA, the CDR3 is TGCGCCAGCAGCCTCTTCAAGCCGCGGGAGCCCCCAGCCAAAAACATTCAGTACTTC.

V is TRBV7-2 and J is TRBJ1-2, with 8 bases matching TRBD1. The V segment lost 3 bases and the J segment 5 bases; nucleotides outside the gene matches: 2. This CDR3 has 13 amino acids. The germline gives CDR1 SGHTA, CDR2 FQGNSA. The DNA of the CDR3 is TGTGCCAGCAGCTTGGACAGGGAATATGGCTACACCTTC. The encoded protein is CASSLDREYGYTF.

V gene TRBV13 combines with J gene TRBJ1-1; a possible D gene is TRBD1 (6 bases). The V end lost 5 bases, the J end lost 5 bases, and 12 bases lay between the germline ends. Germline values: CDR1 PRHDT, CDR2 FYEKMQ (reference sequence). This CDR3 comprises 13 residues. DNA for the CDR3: TGTGCCAGCAGCCAAACAGGGAAAACTGAAGCTTTCTTT. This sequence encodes CASSQTGKTEAFF. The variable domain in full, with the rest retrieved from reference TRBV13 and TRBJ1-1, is AAGVIQSPRHLIKEKRETATLKCYPIPRHDTVYWYQQGPGQDPQFLISFYEKMQSDKGSIPDRFSAQQFSDYHSELNMSSLELGDSALYFCASSQTGKTEAFFGQGTRLTVV.

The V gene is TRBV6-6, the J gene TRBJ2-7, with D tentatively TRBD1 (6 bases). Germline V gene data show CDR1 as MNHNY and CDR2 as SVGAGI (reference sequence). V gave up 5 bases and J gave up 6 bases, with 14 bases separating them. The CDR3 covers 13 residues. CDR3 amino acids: CASSPSTGSEQYF. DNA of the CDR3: TGTGCCAGCAGTCCTTCAACAGGGTCCGAGCAGTACTTC.

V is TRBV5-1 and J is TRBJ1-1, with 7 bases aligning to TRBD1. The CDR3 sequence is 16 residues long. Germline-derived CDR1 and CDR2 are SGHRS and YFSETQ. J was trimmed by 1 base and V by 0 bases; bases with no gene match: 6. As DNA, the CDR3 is TGCGCCAGCAGCTTGGCCCATAGGGGGCCGAACACTGAAGCTTTCTTT. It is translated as CASSLAHRGPNTEAFF.

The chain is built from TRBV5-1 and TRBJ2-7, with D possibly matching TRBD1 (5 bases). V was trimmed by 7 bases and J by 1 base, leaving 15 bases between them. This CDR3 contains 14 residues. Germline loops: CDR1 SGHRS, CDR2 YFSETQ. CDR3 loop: CASSFDSVSYEQYF. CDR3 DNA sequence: TGCGCCAGCTCTTTTGACAGCGTGTCCTACGAGCAGTACTTC.

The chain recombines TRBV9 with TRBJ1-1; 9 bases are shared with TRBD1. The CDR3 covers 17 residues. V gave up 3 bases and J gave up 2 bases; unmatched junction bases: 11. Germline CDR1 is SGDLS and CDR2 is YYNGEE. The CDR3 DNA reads TGTGCCAGCAGCGGAAGTTTGCCGGACAGGGGAAACACTGAAGCTTTCTTT. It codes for CASSGSLPDRGNTEAFF.

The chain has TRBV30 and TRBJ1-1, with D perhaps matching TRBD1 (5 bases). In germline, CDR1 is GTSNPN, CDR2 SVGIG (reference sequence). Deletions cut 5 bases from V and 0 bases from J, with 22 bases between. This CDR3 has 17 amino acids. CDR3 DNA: TGTGCCTGGCACCCTCCCCCCGGCAGGGAAATGAACACTGAAGCTTTCTTT. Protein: CAWHPPPGREMNTEAFF.

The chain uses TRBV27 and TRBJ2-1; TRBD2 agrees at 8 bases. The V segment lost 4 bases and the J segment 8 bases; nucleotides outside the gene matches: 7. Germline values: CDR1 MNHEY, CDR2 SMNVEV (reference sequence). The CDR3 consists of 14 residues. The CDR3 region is CASSWSGSFDEQFF. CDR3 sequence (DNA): TGTGCCAGCAGTTGGAGCGGGAGCTTCGATGAGCAGTTCTTC.

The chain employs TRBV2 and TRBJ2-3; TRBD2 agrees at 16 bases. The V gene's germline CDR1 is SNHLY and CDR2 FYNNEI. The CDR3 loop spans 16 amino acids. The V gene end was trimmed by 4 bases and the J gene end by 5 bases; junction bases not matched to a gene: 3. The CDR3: CASSAGTSGRVDTQYF. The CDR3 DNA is TGTGCCAGCAGTGCGGGGACTAGCGGGAGGGTAGATACGCAGTATTTT. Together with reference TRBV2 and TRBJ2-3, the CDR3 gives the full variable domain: EPEVTQTPSHQVTQMGQEVILRCVPISNHLYFYWYRQILGQKVEFLVSFYNNEISEKSEIFDDQFSVERPDGSNFTLKIRSTKLEDSAMYFCASSAGTSGRVDTQYFGPGTRLTVL.

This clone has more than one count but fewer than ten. CDR3 amino acids: CASSSGEGTREKLFF. The DNA for the CDR3 is TGTGCCAGCAGTTCCGGGGAGGGGACCCGAGAAAAACTGTTTTTT. This rearrangement joins TRBV27 to TRBJ1-4; D is perhaps TRBD1 (5 bases). The CDR3 length is 15 residues. The V gene lost 4 bases and the J gene lost 8 bases, with 17 bases spanning the gap. Germline V gene data show CDR1 as MNHEY and CDR2 as SMNVEV (reference sequence).

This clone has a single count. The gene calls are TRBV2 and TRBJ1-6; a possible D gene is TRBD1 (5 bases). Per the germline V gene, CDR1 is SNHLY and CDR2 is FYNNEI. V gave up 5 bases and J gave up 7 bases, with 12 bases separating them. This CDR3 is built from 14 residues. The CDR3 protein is CASSLDSGNSPLHF. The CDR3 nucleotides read TGTGCCAGCAGTCTCGACAGTGGGAATTCACCCCTCCACTTT.

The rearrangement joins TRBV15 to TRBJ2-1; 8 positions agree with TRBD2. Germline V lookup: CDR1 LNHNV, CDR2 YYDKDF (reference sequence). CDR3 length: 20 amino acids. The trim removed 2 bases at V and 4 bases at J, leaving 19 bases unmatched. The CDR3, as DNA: TGTGCCACCAGCAGACTTACTAGCGGCCCTTTTTGTGTCGCTTACAATGAGCAGTTCTTC. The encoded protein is CATSRLTSGPFCVAYNEQFF. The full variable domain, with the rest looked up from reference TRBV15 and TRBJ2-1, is DAMVIQNPRYQVTQFGKPVTLSCSQTLNHNVMYWYQQKSSQAPKLLFHYYDKDFNNEADTPDNFQSRRPNTSFCFLDIRSPGLGDTAMYLCATSRLTSGPFCVAYNEQFFGPGTRLTVL.

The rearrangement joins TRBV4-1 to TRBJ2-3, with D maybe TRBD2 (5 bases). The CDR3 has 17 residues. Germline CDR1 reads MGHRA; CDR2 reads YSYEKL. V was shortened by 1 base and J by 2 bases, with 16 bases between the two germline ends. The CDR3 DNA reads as TGCGCCAGCAGCCAAGGACGGGCCCGGGATCCCACAGATACGCAGTATTTT. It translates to CASSQGRARDPTDTQYF.

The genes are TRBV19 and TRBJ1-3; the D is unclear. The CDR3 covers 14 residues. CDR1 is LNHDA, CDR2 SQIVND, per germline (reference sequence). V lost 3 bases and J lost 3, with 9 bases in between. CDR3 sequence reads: CASSISARGNTIYF. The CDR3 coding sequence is TGTGCCAGTAGTATTAGTGCACGTGGAAACACCATATATTTT.

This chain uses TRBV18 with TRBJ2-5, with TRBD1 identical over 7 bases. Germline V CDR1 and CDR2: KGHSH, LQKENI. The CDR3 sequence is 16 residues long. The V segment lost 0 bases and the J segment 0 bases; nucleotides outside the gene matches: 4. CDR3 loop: CASSPPPQGNQETQYF. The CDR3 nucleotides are TGTGCCAGCTCACCACCGCCACAGGGGAACCAAGAGACCCAGTACTTC.

The CDR3 is CASSTAGGLTDTEAFF. In DNA form, the CDR3 reads TGTGCCAGCAGCACCGCGGGGGGGCTTACGGACACTGAAGCTTTCTTT. The chain carries TRBV9 and TRBJ1-1; possible D gene TRBD1, 6 bases. The CDR3 length is 16 residues. Germline-derived CDR1 and CDR2 are SGDLS and YYNGEE. The V gene lost 4 bases and the J gene lost 3 bases, with 19 bases spanning the gap.

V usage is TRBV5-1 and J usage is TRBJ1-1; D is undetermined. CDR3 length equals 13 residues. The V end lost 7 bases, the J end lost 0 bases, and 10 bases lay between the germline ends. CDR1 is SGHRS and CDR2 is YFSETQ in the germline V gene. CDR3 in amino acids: CASGEEVNTEAFF. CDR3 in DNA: TGCGCCAGCGGGGAGGAAGTGAACACTGAAGCTTTCTTT.

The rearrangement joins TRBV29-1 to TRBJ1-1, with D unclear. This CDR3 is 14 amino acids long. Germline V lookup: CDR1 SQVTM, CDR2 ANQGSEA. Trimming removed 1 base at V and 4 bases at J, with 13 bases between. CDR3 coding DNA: TGCAGCGTTGAAGGCGGAATCCGGGGCACTGAAGCTTTCTTT. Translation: CSVEGGIRGTEAFF. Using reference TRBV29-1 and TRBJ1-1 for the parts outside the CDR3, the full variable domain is SAVISQKPSRDICQRGTSLTIQCQVDSQVTMMFWYRQQPGQSLTLIATANQGSEATYESGFVIDKFPISRPNLTFSTLTVSNMSPEDSSIYLCSVEGGIRGTEAFFGQGTRLTVV.

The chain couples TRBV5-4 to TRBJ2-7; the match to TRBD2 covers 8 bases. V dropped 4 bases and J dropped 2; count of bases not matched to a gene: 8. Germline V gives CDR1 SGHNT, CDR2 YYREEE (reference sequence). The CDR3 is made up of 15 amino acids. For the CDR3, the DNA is TGTGCCAGCAGCCCCGGGACTAGTCGGACCTACGAGCAGTACTTC. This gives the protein CASSPGTSRTYEQYF.